The 26 T cell receptor beta chains below were found in one sample sequenced in a study of T cell repertoires in cytomegalovirus infection (dated by TCRdb to between 2018 and 2021). The instrument was an Illumina HiSeq 1500. In TCRdb, the public reads were trimmed at Q25 with fastp and aligned with MiXCR, with productive beta chains retained. Entries that share a CDR3 protein sequence are merged under the most common genes and DNA. The sample table shows more than 85,000 distinct CDR3 sequences, and approximately 15% are seen once. In total, the top ten clones hold 8% of the sample. Sample: PBMCs. Receptors were obtained from a human donor in good health (CMV status not recorded). Some clones in this sample may be carry-over from other donors' samples.

The rearrangement uses TRBV6-1 and TRBJ2-7; D is possibly TRBD1 (5 bases). This CDR3 has 13 residues. Germline assignment: CDR1 MNHNS and CDR2 SASEGT. Trimming removed 5 bases from V and 5 bases from J, with 13 bases in between. CDR3 loop: CASSQGPDDEQYF. The CDR3 DNA follows: TGTGCCAGCAGTCAGGGCCCGGACGACGAGCAGTACTTC.

The V and J genes are TRBV7-9 and TRBJ1-1; tentatively, D is TRBD1 (6 bases). Germline lookup yields CDR1 SEHNR and CDR2 FQNEAQ (reference sequence). The V gene lost 5 bases and the J gene lost 1 base, with 14 bases spanning the gap. The CDR3 is made up of 15 amino acids. The CDR3 protein is CASSPGQITNTEAFF. Written as DNA, the CDR3 is TGTGCCAGCAGCCCAGGACAGATAACGAACACTGAAGCTTTCTTT.

The rearrangement joins TRBV2 to TRBJ2-5; D is undetermined. There are 16 residues in the CDR3. V was cut by 4 bases and J by 0 bases, with 15 bases left in between. Germline CDR1 and CDR2: SNHLY and FYNNEI. Here the CDR3 DNA reads TGTGCCAGCAGTGGGACCGAACATCTGTACCAAGAGACCCAGTACTTC. It codes for CASSGTEHLYQETQYF.

The chain couples TRBV29-1 to TRBJ1-1, with D hard to call. V was shortened by 3 bases and J by 2 bases, with 4 bases between the two germline ends. The germline gives CDR1 SQVTM, CDR2 ANQGSEA. There are 11 residues in the CDR3. DNA for the CDR3: TGCAGCGTTGACGTTAACACTGAAGCTTTCTTT. As protein: CSVDVNTEAFF.

The chain has TRBV6-2 or TRBV6-3 and TRBJ2-5, with D perhaps TRBD2 (5 bases). Trimming removed 2 bases at V and 4 bases at J, with 11 bases between. This CDR3 region has 14 residues. CDR1 and CDR2 from the germline V gene are MNHEY and SVGEGT. CDR3 nucleotides: TGTGCCAGCAGTTACGAGGGAACCCCAGAGACCCAGTACTTC. The encoded protein is CASSYEGTPETQYF.

In its sample, this clonotype was seen a few times. CDR3 sequence: CASSYSGQAHYGYTF. The DNA for the CDR3 is TGTGCCAGCAGTTACTCAGGACAGGCGCACTATGGCTACACCTTC. The genes are TRBV6-6 and TRBJ1-2, with 7 bases identical to TRBD1. Germline loops: CDR1 MNHNY, CDR2 SVGAGI (reference sequence). There are 15 residues in the CDR3. Unmatched junction bases numbered 4, after V lost 0 bases and J lost 3 bases.

Here the CDR3 DNA reads TGTGCCAGCAGTTACTCGAGGACAGGTGGCTCACCCCTCCACTTT. Translating gives CASSYSRTGGSPLHF. This sequence joins TRBV6-5 and TRBJ1-6; 7 positions agree with TRBD1. From germline, CDR1 is MNHEY and CDR2 SVGAGI. The CDR3 has 15 residues. V gave up 0 bases and J gave up 10 bases; unmatched junction bases: 6.

The rearrangement joins TRBV5-1 to TRBJ2-3; D gene unclear. V was clipped by 3 bases and J by 1 base, with 12 bases between them. CDR3 length: 15 amino acids. Per germline, CDR1 SGHRS and CDR2 YFSETQ. This CDR3 is CASSYRTGGTDTQYF. The DNA for the CDR3 is TGCGCCAGCAGCTACCGGACGGGCGGCACAGATACGCAGTATTTT. The variable domain in full, with the rest retrieved from reference TRBV5-1 and TRBJ2-3, is KAGVTQTPRYLIKTRGQQVTLSCSPISGHRSVSWYQQTPGQGLQFLFEYFSETQRNKGNFPGRFSGRQFSNSRSEMNVSTLELGDSALYLCASSYRTGGTDTQYFGPGTRLTVL.

Only a few counts were recorded for this clonotype. The CDR3 nucleotides read TGTGCCAGCAGTGTACAGGGCTCAGCGAACACCGGGGAGCTGTTTTTT. As protein: CASSVQGSANTGELFF. The rearrangement uses TRBV2 and TRBJ2-2; tentative D call: TRBD1 (6 bases). The CDR3 has 16 amino acids. V lost 4 bases and J lost 0, with 12 bases in between. Germline V gene sequence: CDR1 SNHLY, CDR2 FYNNEI. Full variable domain (remainder filled in from reference TRBV2 and TRBJ2-2): EPEVTQTPSHQVTQMGQEVILRCVPISNHLYFYWYRQILGQKVEFLVSFYNNEISEKSEIFDDQFSVERPDGSNFTLKIRSTKLEDSAMYFCASSVQGSANTGELFFGEGSRLTVL.

This clonotype was seen many times. The chain couples TRBV7-2 to TRBJ2-7, with 8 bases matching TRBD1. Germline V lookup: CDR1 SGHTA, CDR2 FQGNSA. This CDR3 has 16 amino acids. Trimming at V came to 1 base and at J to 2 bases, leaving 7 bases not matched to a gene. CDR3 nucleotide sequence: TGTGCCAGCAGCTTAGACCCCGGGACAGGCGCCTACGAGCAGTACTTC. This encodes CASSLDPGTGAYEQYF.

In this sample, this clonotype turned up a few times. The chain links TRBV6-2 or TRBV6-3 to TRBJ1-4; D unclear. Germline-derived CDR1 and CDR2 are MNHEY and SVGEGT. This CDR3 has 12 amino acids. Trimming took 5 bases from V and 4 from J, leaving 5 bases between them. CDR3 protein: CASSRDNEKLFF. The DNA for the CDR3 is TGTGCCAGCAGTCGGGATAATGAAAAACTGTTTTTT.

This clonotype was picked up a small number of times. The chain recombines TRBV11-2 with TRBJ2-1; 8 bases are a match to TRBD2. V trimming: 3 bases; J trimming: 9 bases; junction bases outside the gene matches: 7. Germline V CDR1 and CDR2: SGHAT, FQNNGV. CDR3 length equals 14 residues. CDR3 DNA: TGTGCCAGCAGCTTTCTCGGGGGGGCGGTTGAGCAGTTCTTC. Translation: CASSFLGGAVEQFF.

There are many counts of this clonotype. V and J are TRBV7-2 and TRBJ2-5, with 12 bases fitting TRBD2. The V and J ends lost 5 bases and 2 bases, in that order; junction bases with no gene match: 6. Germline loops: CDR1 SGHTA, CDR2 FQGNSA. The CDR3 covers 16 residues. The CDR3 spells CASSTGLAGYQETQYF. Here the CDR3 DNA reads TGTGCCAGCAGCACCGGACTAGCGGGGTATCAAGAGACCCAGTACTTC.

This clonotype was counted only a few times. The chain couples TRBV19 to TRBJ1-5; D unclear. With 1 base removed from V and 7 bases from J, the gap between germline ends came to 17 bases. From germline, CDR1 is LNHDA and CDR2 SQIVND (reference sequence). The CDR3 covers 16 residues. CDR3 coding DNA: TGTGCCAGTAGTATAGGAGTGGCAGCCAGGAACCAGCCCCAGCATTTT. The encoded protein is CASSIGVAARNQPQHF.

This clonotype was seen many times. This chain uses TRBV7-2 with TRBJ2-1, with 8 nucleotides matching TRBD1. The germline V gene has CDR1 SGHTA and CDR2 FQGNSA. The length of the CDR3 is 16 residues. Trimming took 5 bases from V and 4 from J; bases not matched to a gene: 10. The CDR3: CASSLRPGQVYNEQFF. The CDR3 DNA follows: TGTGCCAGCAGCCTCCGGCCGGGACAGGTGTACAATGAGCAGTTCTTC.

This clonotype was detected only a few times. The genes are TRBV2 and TRBJ2-2; 8 nucleotides agree with TRBD1. The length of the CDR3 is 13 residues. Germline V gene lookup returns CDR1 SNHLY and CDR2 FYNNEI. Germline trimming cut 6 bases from V and 6 bases from J; bases unmatched to any gene: 3. In DNA form, the CDR3 reads TGTGCCAGCAGCATACAGGGGGCCGGGGAGCTGTTTTTT. Residues: CASSIQGAGELFF.

This clonotype has just a few counts. This chain connects TRBV20-1 to TRBJ2-5, with a tentative D call TRBD1 (6 bases). The CDR3 sequence is 14 residues long. The germline V gene has CDR1 DFQATT and CDR2 SNEGSKA (reference sequence). Trimming pared 0 bases from V and 5 bases from J, leaving 13 bases between. The CDR3, as DNA: TGCAGTGCTAGAGAATGGGCAGGGGATGAGACCCAGTACTTC. This translates into CSAREWAGDETQYF.

The chain is built from TRBV5-4 and TRBJ1-3; 7 bases are shared with TRBD1. The CDR3 extends over 15 amino acids. J lost 1 base, V lost 4 bases, and 5 bases had no gene match. The germline gives CDR1 SGHNT, CDR2 YYREEE (reference sequence). The CDR3 is CASSTGQASGNTIYF. In nucleotides, the CDR3 is TGTGCCAGCAGCACTGGACAGGCATCTGGAAACACCATATATTTT.

Turning to this clonotype: A read error may produce the germline difference seen at one junction end. The V call is TRBV7-9, the J call TRBJ1-2; D is perhaps TRBD1 (5 bases). Germline values: CDR1 SEHNR, CDR2 FQNEAQ (reference sequence). The length of the CDR3 is 14 residues. The CDR3 reads CASSLEGRVYGYTF. The CDR3 DNA is TGTGCTAGCAGCTTAGAGGGCAGGGTGTATGGCTACACCTTC.

This clonotype was seen ten or more times. The chain recombines TRBV7-2 with TRBJ1-5; D remains ambiguous. Deletions cut 1 base from V and 0 bases from J, with 10 bases between. Germline V lookup: CDR1 SGHTA, CDR2 FQGNSA. There are 16 residues in the CDR3. The CDR3 coding sequence is TGTGCCAGCAGCTTAGTGGGCCCCAATAGCAATCAGCCCCAGCATTTT. Its translation: CASSLVGPNSNQPQHF.

This clonotype came up a few times. The chain's CDR3 is CASSLYGATEAFF. DNA of the CDR3: TGCGCCAGCAGCTTGTATGGGGCCACTGAAGCTTTCTTT. The genes are TRBV5-1 and TRBJ1-1, with D maybe TRBD1 (5 bases). Germline V CDR1 and CDR2: SGHRS, YFSETQ. The CDR3 has 13 residues. Trimming took off 1 base at V and 4 bases at J, with 8 bases between the two ends.

This clonotype showed up just a few times. The chain employs TRBV6-5 and TRBJ1-3, with unresolved D. The germline gives CDR1 MNHEY, CDR2 SVGAGI. Trimming removed 6 bases at V and 5 bases at J, with 20 bases between. This CDR3 comprises 16 residues. CDR3 bases: TGTGCCAGCAGCCAGAGGACGGGGAACCGTCGAAACACCATATATTTT. As protein: CASSQRTGNRRNTIYF.

The DNA for the CDR3 is TGCAGCGTTGAAGATAGAGGCAGGTCGAACACTGAAGCTTTCTTT. Protein: CSVEDRGRSNTEAFF. The chain joins TRBV29-1 to TRBJ1-1; no firm D call. CDR3 size: 15 residues. From germline, CDR1 is SQVTM and CDR2 ANQGSEA. V was pared by 0 bases and J by 1 base, with 12 bases between. Looking up the rest from reference TRBV29-1 and TRBJ1-1 gives the full variable domain: SAVISQKPSRDICQRGTSLTIQCQVDSQVTMMFWYRQQPGQSLTLIATANQGSEATYESGFVIDKFPISRPNLTFSTLTVSNMSPEDSSIYLCSVEDRGRSNTEAFFGQGTRLTVV.

This clonotype was counted at least ten times. The V call is TRBV29-1, the J call TRBJ2-7; D unclear. The CDR3 contains 13 residues. CDR1 SQVTM and CDR2 ANQGSEA come from the germline V gene. V was cut by 5 bases and J by 0 bases, with 11 bases left in between. The CDR3 region has the DNA TGCAGCGTTAAGGGTTTCAGCTCCTACGAGCAGTACTTC. Translating it yields CSVKGFSSYEQYF.

This clonotype was counted at least ten times. This sequence joins TRBV7-6 and TRBJ1-6; D not resolved. Trimming took 4 bases from V and 10 from J, leaving 8 bases between them. This CDR3 region has 12 residues. From germline, CDR1 is SGHVS and CDR2 FNYEAQ. For the CDR3, the DNA is TGTGCCAGCAGCTCTTACTGGTCACCCCTCCACTTT. Its translation: CASSSYWSPLHF.

The chain joins TRBV6-2 or TRBV6-3 to TRBJ2-6; no firm D call. The CDR3 has 14 residues. Looked up from germline, CDR1 is MNHEY and CDR2 is SVGEGT. The germline V and J ends were trimmed by 6 bases and 0 bases, with 6 bases remaining between them. CDR3 in DNA: TGTGCCAGCAGAGAGCTCTCTGGGGCCAACGTCCTGACTTTC. Translation: CASRELSGANVLTF.